A single sample is the source of the 10 T cell receptor beta chains below, sequenced in a study of T cell changes during pregnancy in multiple sclerosis. Method: immunoSEQ multiplex PCR; TCRdb's copy keeps in-frame clones and lacks some. Of 20,000 to 25,000 clones detected, approximately 89% appear once; the ten largest clones hold about 0.67%. Sequencing was performed on CD4+ T cells from peripheral blood mononuclear cells, taken in the third trimester of pregnancy. These receptors were obtained from a female donor with multiple sclerosis, enrolled in a pregnancy study.

The chain has TRBV6-1 and TRBJ2-7; 9 positions match TRBD2. The CDR3 sequence is 15 residues long. The junction had 7 bases not matched to a gene; V was cut back by 5 bases and J by 2 bases. Germline values: CDR1 MNHNS, CDR2 SASEGT. Here the CDR3 DNA reads TGTGCCAGCAGTTTAGGGAGCGGGGGGACCTACGAGCAGTACTTC. Amino acid sequence: CASSLGSGGTYEQYF.

This chain's CDR3 is CASSPISGGMNTEAFF. The CDR3 DNA follows: TGTGCCAGCAGCCCGATAAGCGGGGGGATGAACACTGAAGCTTTCTTT. The genes are TRBV7-2 and TRBJ1-1, with D perhaps TRBD1 (5 bases). This CDR3 spans 16 amino acids. Germline CDR1 SGHTA, CDR2 FQGNSA. Trimming cost V 5 bases and J 0 bases, with 16 bases left between them.

The rearrangement joins TRBV30 to TRBJ1-5; 7 nucleotides agree with TRBD1. This CDR3 spans 13 amino acids. V trimming: 1 base; J trimming: 7 bases; junction bases outside the gene matches: 4. Germline V gives CDR1 GTSNPN, CDR2 SVGIG (reference sequence). CDR3 nucleotides: TGTGCCTGGAGTGCGACAGGGAGGCAGCCCCAGCATTTT. Encoded protein: CAWSATGRQPQHF.

The chain is built from TRBV2 and TRBJ1-2; D ambiguous. V gave up 6 bases and J gave up 4 bases, with 9 bases separating them. Germline V gene sequence: CDR1 SNHLY, CDR2 FYNNEI. The CDR3 extends over 12 amino acids. CDR3 bases: TGTGCCAGCAGCTGGCAGGTCTATGGCTACACCTTC. Translating it yields CASSWQVYGYTF.

This chain uses TRBV9 with TRBJ1-2; 7 bases are a match to TRBD1. Losses at the gene ends were 3 bases for V and 5 bases for J; bases not matched to a gene: 10. The CDR3 loop spans 15 amino acids. The germline CDR1 and CDR2 sequences are SGDLS and YYNGEE. The CDR3 loop reads CASSEGAGSWYGYTF. As DNA, the CDR3 is TGTGCCAGCAGCGAGGGGGCAGGGTCATGGTATGGCTACACCTTC.

The rearrangement links TRBV7-8 to TRBJ2-3, with D possibly being TRBD2 (5 bases). CDR1 and CDR2 (germline): SGHVS, FQNEAQ. The CDR3 consists of 16 residues. Trimming took off 5 bases at V and 4 bases at J, with 19 bases between the two ends. The CDR3, as DNA: TGTGCCAGCAGCCGCAGTACCGGACTCGGCGCAGATACGCAGTATTTT. It translates to CASSRSTGLGADTQYF.

The chain joins TRBV9 to TRBJ1-6, with TRBD1 as a possible D gene (5 bases). CDR1 and CDR2 from the germline V gene are SGDLS and YYNGEE. This CDR3 comprises 15 residues. Trimming took off 0 bases at V and 9 bases at J, with 13 bases between the two ends. DNA for the CDR3: TGTGCCAGCAGCGTAGACAGGAGGGTTGGTTCACCCCTCCACTTT. Its protein product is CASSVDRRVGSPLHF.

This chain connects TRBV19 to TRBJ1-5, with 7 nucleotides matching TRBD1. Germline V CDR1 and CDR2: LNHDA, SQIVND (reference sequence). V shed 7 bases, J shed 1 base, and the junction held 4 bases outside the gene matches. The CDR3 totals 14 residues. CDR3 in DNA: TGTGCCAGTATCTCAGGGGGGAGCAATCAGCCCCAGCATTTT. It codes for CASISGGSNQPQHF.

J is TRBJ2-1 and V is TRBV5-1; 7 nucleotides line up with TRBD2. The CDR3 covers 14 residues. Germline V gene data show CDR1 as SGHRS and CDR2 as YFSETQ. V dropped 6 bases and J dropped 4; count of bases not matched to a gene: 7. This CDR3 is CASTRAGEYNEQFF. Here the CDR3 DNA reads TGCGCCAGCACTCGGGCGGGGGAGTACAATGAGCAGTTCTTC.

This chain uses TRBV15 with TRBJ2-3; TRBD2 is a possible D gene (6 bases). The CDR3 totals 15 residues. Trimming pared 5 bases from V and 0 bases from J, leaving 12 bases between. Looked up from germline, CDR1 is LNHNV and CDR2 is YYDKDF (reference sequence). CDR3 loop: CATSPTGVSTDTQYF. The DNA of the CDR3 is TGTGCCACCAGCCCGACGGGGGTGAGCACAGATACGCAGTATTTT.